These 5 T cell receptor beta chains were all obtained from the same sample, sequenced in a study of blood T cell repertoires in COVID-19. The method was immunoSEQ multiplex PCR; TCRdb's version includes in-frame clones alone and lacks a portion of them. Seen here are fewer than 400,000 clones, over 70% observed once, and the top ten hold less than 6.5%. The sample was PBMCs or T cells enriched from blood (not recorded which). The source is a man aged 25-45 years who had recovered from COVID-19.

The chain recombines TRBV28 with TRBJ1-1; D gene uncertain. The V gene's germline CDR1 is MDHEN and CDR2 SYDVKM. The CDR3 is 14 amino acids. Trimming removed 3 bases from V and 1 base from J, with 9 bases in between. CDR3 in DNA: TGTGCCAGCAGTTTGACTCGAGCGAACACTGAAGCTTTCTTT. Translating gives CASSLTRANTEAFF.

This chain uses TRBV28 with TRBJ1-1; TRBD1 is a possible D gene (6 bases). Trimming removed 3 bases from V and 10 bases from J, with 15 bases in between. The CDR3 spans 13 residues. Germline-derived CDR1 and CDR2 are MDHEN and SYDVKM. CDR3 amino acids: CASSFGQPEGAFF. CDR3 nucleotides: TGTGCCAGCAGTTTTGGACAGCCTGAGGGAGCTTTCTTT.

The V gene is TRBV6-1, the J gene TRBJ1-1; no reliable D call. The germline CDR1 and CDR2 sequences are MNHNS and SASEGT. This CDR3 has 13 amino acids. V dropped 2 bases and J dropped 3 bases, with 7 bases sitting between them. CDR3 protein: CASSEIRDTEAFF. In DNA form, the CDR3 reads TGTGCCAGCAGTGAAATACGGGACACTGAAGCTTTCTTT.

The V gene is TRBV30, the J gene TRBJ2-1; D possibly corresponds to TRBD2 (6 bases). Germline V gene sequence: CDR1 GTSNPN, CDR2 SVGIG (reference sequence). This CDR3 region has 17 residues. V lost 0 bases to trimming and J lost 0 bases, with 15 bases between them. The DNA for the CDR3 is TGTGCCTGGAGTGTATCCCTCGGGGGAAGCTCCTACAATGAGCAGTTCTTC. Its translation: CAWSVSLGGSSYNEQFF. Filled out from reference TRBV30 and TRBJ2-1, the complete variable domain reads SQTIHQWPATLVQPVGSPLSLECTVEGTSNPNLYWYRQAAGRGLQLLFYSVGIGQISSEVPQNLSASRPQDRQFILSSKKLLLSDSGFYLCAWSVSLGGSSYNEQFFGPGTRLTVL.

The rearrangement uses TRBV13 and TRBJ1-6, with D unresolved. The CDR3 runs to 14 residues. Trimming removed 0 bases at V and 6 bases at J, with 6 bases between. CDR1 and CDR2 from the germline V gene are PRHDT and FYEKMQ (reference sequence). The CDR3 spells CASSLGVSNSPLHF. As DNA, the CDR3 is TGTGCCAGCAGCTTAGGGGTTAGTAATTCACCCCTCCACTTT.